The sequence of this T cell receptor beta chain was determined in a study of radiotherapy plus CTLA-4 blockade in lung cancer. TCRdb keeps only in-frame clones here, not all; method: immunoSEQ multiplex PCR. The sample lists about 40,000 clones; about 75% were seen once. V gave up 5 bases and J gave up 2 bases; unmatched junction bases: 6. Germline CDR1 SEHNR, CDR2 FQNEAQ (reference sequence). The CDR3 has 15 amino acids. This sequence originates from a human donor with non-small cell lung cancer who had stable disease on radiotherapy plus ipilimumab. The starting material was peripheral blood, obtained from a patient treated with radiotherapy plus ipilimumab. The rearrangement links TRBV7-9 to TRBJ1-3, with 7 bases that match TRBD1. The CDR3: CASSAEGAAGNTIYF. The CDR3 DNA follows: TGTGCCAGCAGCGCCGAGGGGGCAGCTGGAAACACCATATATTTT.